This T cell receptor (beta chain) was retrieved from a study of Ad26.COV2.S vaccination and SARS-CoV-2 variants. Findings of the study overall: Analyses of TCR breadth and depth may have underestimated total T cell responses.

Treatment described: 15 to 20 received Ad26.COV2.S at low or high dose, single or two shots; 5 received placebo; per-sample allocation not given. Each sample was drawn 63 days after the first injection (of vaccine or placebo). Germline lookup yields CDR1 SGHAT and CDR2 FQNNGV. The CDR3 runs to 12 residues. V was cut by 3 bases and J by 3 bases, with 6 bases left in between. Comments on this clone: Antigen unknown.

Using immunoSEQ multiplex PCR, the repertoire was profiled, and TCRdb retains in-frame clones only, with some absent. The sample has 410,000 or so clones, around 93% seen once. This chain uses TRBV11-2 with TRBJ2-7; D is undetermined. The material was peripheral blood, obtained in a trial of Ad26.COV2.S vaccine versus placebo. The sequence was collected from a person between 18 and 59 years old who received the Ad26.COV2.S COVID-19 vaccine or a placebo. The CDR3 DNA is TGTGCCAGCAGCTTGGGCTACTACGAGCAGTACTTC. As protein: CASSLGYYEQYF.